This T cell receptor beta chain was recovered during a study of blood T cell repertoires in COVID-19. Study overall: Some COVID-19 samples were acute and others convalescent; all came from the United States, Italy and Spain.

CDR3 length equals 12 residues. The germline V gene encodes CDR1 SQVTM and CDR2 ANQGSEA. Trimming took off 8 bases at V and 8 bases at J, with 18 bases between the two ends. Study processing details: The assay estimated nucleated cells by amplifying reference gene primers. The table came from immunoSEQ multiplex PCR; TCRdb's copy has only in-frame clones and leaves some out. V and J calls and clone size are copied from that table; D and trimming were computed from the DNA. The profile covers approximately 480,000 clones, with about 90% appearing a single time and roughly 0.72% taken by the ten largest. The age range of participants was about 18 to 95 years, with residence in around 22 US areas.

Sequenced sample: PBMCs or T cells enriched from blood (not recorded which). This receptor was taken from a woman under 30 who had recovered from COVID-19. This chain joins TRBV29-1 and TRBJ1-2; D is unresolved. The CDR3 here is CSFGEADYGYTF. Here the CDR3 DNA reads TGCAGCTTCGGGGAAGCGGATTACGGCTACACCTTC.